This T cell receptor (beta chain) was observed in a study of blood T cells in healthy people across ages. Combining a sample-barcoded 5' primer with a J-beta primer mix, a second PCR ran for roughly 7 to 12 cycles. Via MiXCR, TCRdb re-called the 5' RACE reads, giving one row per CDR3 protein. The sample comprises about 1.7 million distinct CDR3 sequences, roughly 30% of which are singletons, and about 7.7% rests with the top ten. In this sample, this clonotype turned up a few times. The specimen was blood. The TCR was taken from a woman in her twenties or thirties in good health.

The CDR3 DNA is TGCAGCGTTCTAGGCGGCAACGACTATGGCTACACCTTC. Amino acid sequence: CSVLGGNDYGYTF. This sequence joins TRBV29-1 and TRBJ1-2; unclear D gene. Germline V gene data show CDR1 as SQVTM and CDR2 as ANQGSEA. The V end was cut by 5 bases, the J end by 3 bases, with 13 bases between. The CDR3 consists of 13 residues. Full variable domain (missing parts from reference TRBV29-1 and TRBJ1-2): SAVISQKPSRDICQRGTSLTIQCQVDSQVTMMFWYRQQPGQSLTLIATANQGSEATYESGFVIDKFPISRPNLTFSTLTVSNMSPEDSSIYLCSVLGGNDYGYTFGSGTRLTVV.